The rows below give T cell receptor beta chains drawn from one sample of a study of T cell responses to AZD1222 COVID-19 vaccine. Sequenced by immunoSEQ multiplex PCR; TCRdb stores in-frame clones only, minus some. The table lists over 130,000 clones, 80% to 95% of them singletons. The sample here was peripheral blood, taken 28 days after the second AZD1222 dose. The receptors were gathered from an adult who received the AZD1222 COVID-19 vaccine. Both conserved end residues are part of each CDR3. The D gene is left open where the match is weak. Rows may omit the clone size; those that give it use once, few, many or a size class.

CDR3 protein	CDR3 DNA	CDR3 length	V gene	J gene	D gene	clone size
CASTRQGRYGYTF	TGTGCCAGCACCAGACAGGGCCGCTATGGCTACACCTTC	13	TRBV28	TRBJ1-2	TRBD1	-
CASSLAFRDTQYF	TGTGCCAGCAGCTTAGCTTTCCGCGATACGCAGTATTTT	13	TRBV7-8	TRBJ2-3	-	-
CASSLPDRDYGYTF	TGTGCCAGCAGTTTGCCCGACAGGGATTATGGCTACACCTTC	14	TRBV28	TRBJ1-2	TRBD1	-
CASSEMGAGAGETQYF	TGTGCCAGCAGTGAAATGGGAGCGGGAGCGGGAGAGACCCAGTACTTC	16	TRBV6-1	TRBJ2-5	TRBD2	-
CSAEGEAEQYF	TGCAGTGCTGAAGGGGAGGCCGAGCAGTACTTC	11	TRBV20-1	TRBJ2-7	-	-
CASTSLQRNTEAFF	TGTGCCAGCACCAGTTTACAGAGGAACACTGAAGCTTTCTTT	14	TRBV3-1/TRBV3-2	TRBJ1-1	-	-
CASFQTGGITQYF	TGTGCCTCGTTTCAAACAGGGGGGATTACCCAGTACTTC	13	TRBV2	TRBJ2-5	TRBD1	-
CASSPRLAGSFYEQYF	TGTGCCAGCAGCCCAAGACTAGCGGGGAGTTTCTACGAGCAGTACTTC	16	TRBV7-2	TRBJ2-7	TRBD2	-
CASSVRTGANVLTF	TGTGCCAGCAGTGTTCGAACTGGGGCCAACGTCCTGACTTTC	14	TRBV2	TRBJ2-6	-	-
CATSRPATSDTQYF	TGTGCCACCAGCCGACCGGCCACTTCAGATACGCAGTATTTT	14	TRBV15	TRBJ2-3	-	once
CASSPQGGAGNEKLFF	TGTGCCAGCTCTCCTCAGGGAGGAGCGGGTAATGAAAAACTGTTTTTT	16	TRBV18	TRBJ1-4	-	-
CASSQSRVRPEQFYEQYF	TGCGCCAGCAGTCAATCGCGGGTTCGACCTGAACAATTCTACGAGCAGTACTTC	18	TRBV23-1	TRBJ2-7	-	-
CASSVQGDTEAFF	TGTGCCAGCAGCGTACAGGGGGACACTGAAGCTTTCTTT	13	TRBV7-8	TRBJ1-1	TRBD1	-
CASSLGQLGTDTQYF	TGCGCCAGCAGCTTGGGCCAGTTAGGAACAGATACGCAGTATTTT	15	TRBV5-1	TRBJ2-3	-	-
CASSLVPGTGNTIYF	TGTGCCAGCAGCTTAGTCCCAGGGACTGGAAACACCATATATTTT	15	TRBV7-2	TRBJ1-3	-	-
CASSQPGQEHTIYF	TGTGCCAGCAGCCAACCGGGACAAGAACACACCATATATTTT	14	TRBV4-2	TRBJ1-3	-	-
CAISVAGEGNTIYF	TGTGCCATCAGTGTTGCAGGGGAAGGAAACACCATATATTTT	14	TRBV10-3	TRBJ1-3	-	-
CAGSPRRDTGELFF	TGTGCCGGATCTCCCCGGAGGGACACCGGGGAGCTGTTTTTT	14	TRBV2	TRBJ2-2	-	-
CASSDGETGGKFF	TGTGCCAGCAGTGACGGAGAGACGGGGGGAAAGTTCTTC	13	TRBV6-4	TRBJ2-1	TRBD2	once
CASTKFAPPYEQYF	TGTGCCAGCACCAAGTTCGCCCCTCCCTACGAGCAGTACTTC	14	TRBV28	TRBJ2-7	-	-
CASEEGSGNQPQHF	TGTGCCAGCGAGGAGGGATCGGGCAATCAGCCCCAGCATTTT	14	TRBV6-5	TRBJ1-5	-	-
CASSTGSRDYGYTF	TGTGCCAGCAGCACAGGTTCGCGAGACTATGGCTACACCTTC	14	TRBV6-5	TRBJ1-2	-	-
CASSLGLSRDYEQYF	TGTGCCAGCAGCTTAGGTTTAAGCAGGGACTACGAGCAGTACTTC	15	TRBV7-8	TRBJ2-7	-	-
CASSGTDGEKLFF	TGTGCCAGCAGCGGGACAGATGGGGAAAAACTGTTTTTT	13	TRBV27	TRBJ1-4	TRBD1	-
CASSLLQDLCNTEAFF	TGCGCCAGCAGTCTTTTACAGGACTTGTGTAATACTGAAGCTTTCTTT	16	TRBV23-1	TRBJ1-1	-	-
CASRRTGLNEKLFF	TGTGCCAGCAGACGGACAGGCCTAAATGAAAAACTGTTTTTT	14	TRBV27	TRBJ1-4	TRBD1	-
CASSFLGGELFF	TGTGCCAGCAGCTTTTTGGGCGGGGAGCTGTTTTTT	12	TRBV7-8	TRBJ2-2	-	-
CASSQTIPNTEAFF	TGTGCCAGCAGCCAGACGATCCCGAACACTGAAGCTTTCTTT	14	TRBV28	TRBJ1-1	-	-
CASSLPQGTDEQYF	TGTGCCAGCAGCTTACCACAGGGGACGGACGAGCAGTACTTC	14	TRBV5-4	TRBJ2-7	TRBD1	few
CASSEGGLANQPQHF	TGTGCCAGCAGTGAGGGGGGGCTAGCGAATCAGCCCCAGCATTTT	15	TRBV2	TRBJ1-5	-	once
CASSYNTAGLGRTQYF	TGTGCCAGCAGTTACAATACGGCGGGACTCGGGAGAACCCAGTACTTC	16	TRBV6-2/TRBV6-3	TRBJ2-5	-	-
CASSLAGAGGYTF	TGTGCCAGCAGCTTAGCGGGGGCCGGGGGCTACACCTTC	13	TRBV7-2	TRBJ1-2	-	few
CASSSGTGSYTEAFF	TGTGCCAGCAGCTCCGGGACAGGGTCCTACACTGAAGCTTTCTTT	15	TRBV6-2/TRBV6-3	TRBJ1-1	TRBD1	-
CASSGGTASYEQYF	TGTGCCAGCAGTGGGGGGACAGCGAGCTACGAGCAGTACTTC	14	TRBV2	TRBJ2-7	TRBD1	-
CASSFDVSYEQYF	TGCGCCAGCAGCTTTGATGTCTCCTACGAGCAGTACTTC	13	TRBV5-1	TRBJ2-7	-	-
CASSSYIGQALREAFF	TGCGCCAGCAGCTCGTACATTGGACAGGCCCTTAGGGAAGCTTTCTTT	16	TRBV5-1	TRBJ1-1	TRBD1	-
CASSVGPSSYNEQFF	TGTGCCAGCAGTGTCGGACCGAGCTCCTACAATGAGCAGTTCTTC	15	TRBV6-4	TRBJ2-1	-	-
CASSIQGYSNQPQHF	TGTGCCAGCAGTATACAGGGTTATAGCAATCAGCCCCAGCATTTT	15	TRBV27	TRBJ1-5	-	-
CASGSQGTEAFF	TGTGCCAGCGGTTCCCAGGGCACTGAAGCTTTCTTT	12	TRBV28	TRBJ1-1	-	-
CASSIGGRYNEQFF	TGTGCCAGTAGTATCGGGGGAAGGTACAATGAGCAGTTCTTC	14	TRBV19	TRBJ2-1	-	-
CASTPQGARTEAFF	TGTGCCAGTACCCCTCAGGGGGCCAGAACTGAAGCTTTCTTT	14	TRBV19	TRBJ1-1	TRBD1	-
CASSATGTRKMGTQYF	TGTGCCAGCAGTGCTACCGGGACTAGGAAAATGGGTACGCAGTATTTT	16	TRBV27	TRBJ2-3	TRBD2	-
CASSYDRVEYQPQHF	TGTGCCAGCAGTTACGACAGGGTTGAGTATCAGCCCCAGCATTTT	15	TRBV6-5	TRBJ1-5	TRBD1	-
CATSDGGQGHGYTF	TGTGCCACCAGTGATGGCGGACAGGGACATGGCTACACCTTC	14	TRBV24-1	TRBJ1-2	TRBD1	-
CATSDFPGTDTQYF	TGTGCCACCAGTGATTTTCCTGGCACAGATACGCAGTATTTT	14	TRBV24-1	TRBJ2-3	-	-
CASSPATQTYEQYF	TGTGCCAGCAGCCCTGCGACTCAGACCTACGAGCAGTACTTC	14	TRBV28	TRBJ2-7	-	-
CASTAFTIANYGYTF	TGTGCCAGTACTGCGTTTACAATAGCTAACTATGGCTACACCTTC	15	TRBV19	TRBJ1-2	-	-
CASSQGQLYEQYF	TGTGCCAGCAGCCAGGGGCAGTTATACGAGCAGTACTTC	13	TRBV14	TRBJ2-7	-	-
CATSRDLAGVNQPQHF	TGTGCCACCAGCAGAGATCTGGCGGGGGTGAATCAGCCCCAGCATTTT	16	TRBV15	TRBJ1-5	-	once
CASSIGDRGNQPQHF	TGTGCCAGTAGTATCGGTGACAGGGGAAATCAGCCCCAGCATTTT	15	TRBV19	TRBJ1-5	TRBD1	-
CASSQGTANYGYTF	TGTGCCAGCAGCCAAGGTACTGCGAACTATGGCTACACCTTC	14	TRBV3-1/TRBV3-2	TRBJ1-2	-	once
CASSSPGGGRDAQHF	TGTGCCAGCAGTTCCCCTGGGGGGGGCAGGGACGCCCAGCATTTT	15	TRBV28	TRBJ1-5	-	-